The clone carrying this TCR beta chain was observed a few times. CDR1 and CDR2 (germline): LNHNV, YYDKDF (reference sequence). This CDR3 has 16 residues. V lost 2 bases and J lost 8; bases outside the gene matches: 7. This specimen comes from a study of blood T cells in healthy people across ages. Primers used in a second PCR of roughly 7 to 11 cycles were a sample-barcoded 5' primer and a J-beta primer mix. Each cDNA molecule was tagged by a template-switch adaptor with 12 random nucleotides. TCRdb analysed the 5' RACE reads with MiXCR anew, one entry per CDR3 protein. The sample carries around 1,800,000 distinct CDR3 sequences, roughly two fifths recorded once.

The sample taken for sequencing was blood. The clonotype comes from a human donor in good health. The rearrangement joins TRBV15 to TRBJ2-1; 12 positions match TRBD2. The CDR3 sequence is CATSRPRTSGAYEQFF. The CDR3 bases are TGTGCCACCAGCAGACCTAGGACTAGCGGGGCATATGAGCAGTTCTTC.